The sequence of this T cell receptor (beta chain) was determined in a study of neurological immune-mediated disorders. Study observations and caveats: On phylogenetic grouping, the repertoires of 18 of 34 multiple sclerosis patients fell within one related-CDR3 cluster, constituting a possible signature.

In TCRdb, the 5' RACE reads were re-called with MiXCR into one record per CDR3 protein. The sample contains about 74,000 distinct CDR3 sequences, 5.2% of which appear only once. This clonotype was seen many times. The antigen is unknown. V was pared by 4 bases and J by 0 bases, with 15 bases between. CDR1 and CDR2 from the germline V gene are MDHEN and SYDVKM. The CDR3 spans 17 residues. This chain connects TRBV28 to TRBJ1-4, with unresolved D. The sequence came from a man younger than 35 with multiple sclerosis. Sequencing was carried out using PBMCs. CDR3 amino acids: CASSSPAESATNEKLFF. CDR3 sequence (DNA): TGTGCCAGCAGTTCCCCTGCTGAATCTGCAACTAATGAAAAACTGTTTTTT.